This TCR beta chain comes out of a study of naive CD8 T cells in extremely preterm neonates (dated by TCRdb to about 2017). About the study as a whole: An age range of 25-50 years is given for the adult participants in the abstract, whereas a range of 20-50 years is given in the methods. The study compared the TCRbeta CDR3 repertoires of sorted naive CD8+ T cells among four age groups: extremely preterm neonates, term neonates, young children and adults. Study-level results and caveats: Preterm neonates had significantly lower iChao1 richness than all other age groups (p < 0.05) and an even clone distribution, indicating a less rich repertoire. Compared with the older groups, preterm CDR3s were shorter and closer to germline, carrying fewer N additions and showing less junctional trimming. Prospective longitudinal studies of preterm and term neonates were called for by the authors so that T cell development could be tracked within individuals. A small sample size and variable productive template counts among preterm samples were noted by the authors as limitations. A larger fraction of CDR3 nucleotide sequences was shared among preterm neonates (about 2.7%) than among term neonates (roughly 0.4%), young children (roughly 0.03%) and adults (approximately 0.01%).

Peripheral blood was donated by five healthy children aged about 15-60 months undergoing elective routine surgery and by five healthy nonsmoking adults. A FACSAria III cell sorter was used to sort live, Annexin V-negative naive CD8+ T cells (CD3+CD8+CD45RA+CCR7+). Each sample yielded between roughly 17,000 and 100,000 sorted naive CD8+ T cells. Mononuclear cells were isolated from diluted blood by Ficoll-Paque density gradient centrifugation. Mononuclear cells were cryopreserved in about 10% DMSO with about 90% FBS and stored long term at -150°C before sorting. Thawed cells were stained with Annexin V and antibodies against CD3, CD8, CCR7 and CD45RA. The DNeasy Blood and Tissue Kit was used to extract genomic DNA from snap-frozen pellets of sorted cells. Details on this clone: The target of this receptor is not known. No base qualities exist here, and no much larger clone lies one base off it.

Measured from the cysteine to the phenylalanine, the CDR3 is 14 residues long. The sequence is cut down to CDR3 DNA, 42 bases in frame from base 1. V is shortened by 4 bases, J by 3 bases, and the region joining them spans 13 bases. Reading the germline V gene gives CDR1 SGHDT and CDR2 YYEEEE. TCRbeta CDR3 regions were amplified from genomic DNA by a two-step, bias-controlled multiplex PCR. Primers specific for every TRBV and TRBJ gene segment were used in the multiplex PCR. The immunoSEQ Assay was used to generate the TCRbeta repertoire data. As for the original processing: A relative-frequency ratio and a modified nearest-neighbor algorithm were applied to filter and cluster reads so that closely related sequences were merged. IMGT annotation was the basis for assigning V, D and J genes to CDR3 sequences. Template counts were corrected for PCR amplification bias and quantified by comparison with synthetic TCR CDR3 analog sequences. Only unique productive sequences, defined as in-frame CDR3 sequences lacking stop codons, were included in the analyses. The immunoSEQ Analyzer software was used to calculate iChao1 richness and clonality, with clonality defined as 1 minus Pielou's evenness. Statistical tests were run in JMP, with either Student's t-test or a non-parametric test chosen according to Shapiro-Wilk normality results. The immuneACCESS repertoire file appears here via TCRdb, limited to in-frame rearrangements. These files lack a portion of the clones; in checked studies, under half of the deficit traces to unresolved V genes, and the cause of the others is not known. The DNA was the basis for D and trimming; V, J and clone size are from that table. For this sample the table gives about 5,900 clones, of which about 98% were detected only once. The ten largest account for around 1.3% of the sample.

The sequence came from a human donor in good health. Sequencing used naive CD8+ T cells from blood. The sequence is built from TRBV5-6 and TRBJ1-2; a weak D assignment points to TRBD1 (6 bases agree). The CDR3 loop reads CASSGEGGYYGYTF. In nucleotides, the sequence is TGTGCCAGCAGCGGCGAGGGGGGGTACTATGGCTACACCTTC. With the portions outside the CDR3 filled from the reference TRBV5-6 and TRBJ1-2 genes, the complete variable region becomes DAGVTQSPTHLIKTRGQQVTLRCSPKSGHDTVSWYQQALGQGPQFIFQYYEEEERQRGNFPDRFSGHQFPNYSSELNVNALLLGDSALYLCASSGEGGYYGYTFGSGTRLTVV.